The rows below give T cell receptor beta chains drawn from one sample of a study of T cell responses to AZD1222 COVID-19 vaccine. Data came from immunoSEQ multiplex PCR; TCRdb stores just in-frame clones and leaves some out. The top ten clones hold approximately 2% of a sample with 150,000 or so clones, approximately 90% of them seen once. Sequences were derived from peripheral blood, sampled on day 0 of AZD1222 vaccination. Receptors originate from an adult in good health. Each CDR3 is given with its conserved first and last residue. Fields, in order: clone size, D gene, J gene, CDR3 length, V gene, CDR3 protein, CDR3 DNA. The D gene is left open where the match is weak. A row's size may be missing; if present it is once, few, many or a size class.

NA | NA | TRBJ1-2 | 13 | TRBV9 | CASSEGAHGGYTF | TGTGCCAGCAGCGAGGGAGCGCACGGGGGCTACACCTTC
NA | NA | TRBJ1-5 | 14 | TRBV3-1/TRBV3-2 | CASSHRGGNQPQHF | TGTGCCAGCAGCCACAGGGGTGGCAATCAGCCCCAGCATTTT
NA | NA | TRBJ2-7 | 13 | TRBV18 | CASSRGLSYEQYF | TGTGCCAGCTCACGGGGCCTATCCTACGAGCAGTACTTC
NA | NA | TRBJ1-2 | 16 | TRBV5-4 | CASDDRAGANTYGYTF | TGTGCCAGCGACGATAGGGCAGGGGCCAATACTTATGGCTACACCTTC
NA | NA | TRBJ2-1 | 11 | TRBV6-5 | CASSRQEAEFF | TGTGCCAGCAGTCGACAGGAGGCGGAGTTCTTC
NA | NA | TRBJ1-6 | 15 | TRBV7-9 | CASSLGQGYNSPLHF | TGTGCCAGCAGCTTAGGGCAGGGTTATAATTCACCCCTCCACTTT
NA | TRBD1 | TRBJ1-4 | 14 | TRBV6-5 | CASRRQGIEEKLFF | TGTGCCAGCAGACGACAGGGGATCGAAGAAAAACTGTTTTTT
NA | NA | TRBJ1-4 | 14 | TRBV9 | CASSVAYGNEKLFF | TGTGCCAGCAGCGTAGCTTACGGTAATGAAAAACTGTTTTTT
NA | NA | TRBJ1-5 | 15 | TRBV2 | CASSEGLPLNQPQHF | TGTGCCAGCAGTGAGGGACTCCCCCTAAATCAGCCCCAGCATTTT
NA | NA | TRBJ2-5 | 13 | TRBV6-5 | CASSYRGQETQYF | TGTGCCAGCAGTTACCGGGGCCAAGAGACCCAGTACTTC
NA | TRBD1 | TRBJ1-3 | 11 | TRBV29-1 | CSGDSGNTIYF | TGCAGCGGGGACAGCGGAAACACCATATATTTT
NA | NA | TRBJ1-2 | 14 | TRBV6-5 | CASRRDAANYGYTF | TGTGCCAGCAGAAGAGACGCAGCTAACTATGGCTACACCTTC
few | NA | TRBJ1-5 | 13 | TRBV2 | CASSRGARQPQHF | TGTGCCAGCAGTAGGGGGGCGCGGCAGCCCCAGCATTTT
once | NA | TRBJ2-1 | 10 | TRBV6-5 | CASSYNEQFF | TGTGCCAGCAGCTACAATGAGCAGTTCTTC
NA | NA | TRBJ2-7 | 14 | TRBV27 | CASSFGFRRDPQYF | TGTGCCAGCAGCTTTGGGTTTAGGAGGGACCCCCAGTACTTC
NA | NA | TRBJ1-1 | 14 | TRBV5-1 | CASSFGRVNTEAFF | TGCGCCAGCAGCTTCGGCAGGGTGAACACTGAAGCTTTCTTT
NA | NA | TRBJ2-1 | 15 | TRBV2 | CASRSGAVAYNEQFF | TGTGCCAGCAGGTCTGGGGCCGTGGCCTACAATGAGCAGTTCTTC
NA | NA | TRBJ2-2 | 13 | TRBV6-4 | CASSEANTGELFF | TGTGCCAGCAGTGAAGCGAACACCGGGGAGCTGTTTTTT
NA | NA | TRBJ1-2 | 13 | TRBV3-1/TRBV3-2 | CASSHERAGGYTF | TGTGCCAGCAGCCATGAGAGGGCAGGGGGCTACACCTTC
once | NA | TRBJ1-5 | 13 | TRBV7-9 | CASSFPGGQPQHF | TGTGCCAGCAGCTTCCCTGGGGGACAGCCCCAGCATTTT
NA | NA | TRBJ1-6 | 15 | TRBV5-1 | CASSLAAGSNSPLHF | TGCGCCAGCAGCTTGGCCGCAGGGTCCAATTCACCCCTCCACTTT
NA | NA | TRBJ1-1 | 14 | TRBV6-4 | CASSDSTENTEAFF | TGTGCCAGCAGTGACTCCACAGAGAACACTGAAGCTTTCTTT
NA | NA | TRBJ1-1 | 16 | TRBV7-9 | CASSFYLGPENTEAFF | TGTGCCAGCAGCTTTTACCTAGGGCCGGAGAACACTGAAGCTTTCTTT
NA | NA | TRBJ1-6 | 15 | TRBV27 | CASTLRGGRNSPLHF | TGTGCCAGCACTCTTCGGGGGGGGCGTAATTCACCCCTCCACTTT
once | NA | TRBJ1-3 | 15 | TRBV5-1 | CASSLYGADGNTIYF | TGCGCCAGCAGCTTGTACGGGGCAGACGGAAACACCATATATTTT
NA | TRBD1 | TRBJ2-7 | 15 | TRBV9 | CASSRQGSNYYEQYF | TGTGCCAGCAGTAGACAGGGTTCTAACTACTACGAGCAGTACTTC
once | TRBD2 | TRBJ2-2 | 18 | TRBV18 | CASSPRPAGGPDGGELFF | TGTGCCAGCTCACCCCGGCCAGCGGGGGGGCCTGATGGCGGGGAGCTGTTTTTT
NA | NA | TRBJ1-4 | 13 | TRBV7-3 | CASSLTIGEKLFF | TGTGCCAGCAGCTTAACGATAGGTGAAAAACTGTTTTTT
NA | NA | TRBJ1-2 | 13 | TRBV7-9 | CASSLSLGIGYTF | TGTGCCAGCAGCTTATCCTTAGGGATTGGCTACACCTTC
once | NA | TRBJ2-2 | 14 | TRBV19 | CASSIVRAAGELFF | TGTGCCAGTAGTATAGTTCGAGCGGCCGGGGAGCTGTTTTTT
NA | NA | TRBJ2-3 | 13 | TRBV5-6 | CASSFGASDTQYF | TGTGCCAGCAGCTTTGGGGCTAGCGATACGCAGTATTTT
NA | TRBD1 | TRBJ1-4 | 15 | TRBV9 | CASSPETGGVEKLFF | TGTGCCAGCAGCCCAGAGACAGGGGGCGTTGAAAAACTGTTTTTT
NA | NA | TRBJ1-1 | 14 | TRBV6-2/TRBV6-3 | CASSFPGRATEAFF | TGTGCCAGCAGTTTCCCGGGACGGGCCACTGAAGCTTTCTTT
NA | TRBD1 | TRBJ1-2 | 15 | TRBV7-9 | CASSIGTGFNYGYTF | TGTGCCAGCAGCATTGGGACAGGCTTTAACTATGGCTACACCTTC
NA | TRBD1 | TRBJ2-2 | 14 | TRBV29-1 | CSAQGAQDTGELFF | TGCAGCGCCCAGGGGGCGCAGGACACCGGGGAGCTGTTTTTT
NA | NA | TRBJ1-6 | 17 | TRBV10-2 | CASSESLDSVYNSPLHF | TGCGCCAGCAGTGAGTCTTTGGACAGCGTTTATAATTCACCCCTCCACTTT
NA | NA | TRBJ1-2 | 15 | TRBV7-2 | CASSFNRQPGYGYTF | TGTGCCAGCAGCTTTAATAGACAGCCCGGATATGGCTACACCTTC
NA | TRBD1 | TRBJ1-4 | 19 | TRBV19 | CASSSKSTGGVATNEKLFF | TGTGCCAGTAGTAGTAAATCGACAGGGGGCGTAGCAACTAATGAAAAACTGTTTTTT
NA | TRBD2 | TRBJ2-7 | 15 | TRBV30 | CAWSMGTSISYEQYF | TGTGCCTGGAGTATGGGGACTAGCATCTCCTACGAGCAGTACTTC
NA | TRBD1 | TRBJ2-5 | 13 | TRBV10-1 | CASNTGGQETQYF | TGCGCCAGCAATACAGGGGGCCAAGAGACCCAGTACTTC
NA | TRBD1 | TRBJ1-2 | 15 | TRBV18 | CASSPGQGVSLGYTF | TGTGCCAGCTCACCCGGACAGGGCGTTTCTCTTGGCTACACCTTC
NA | TRBD2 | TRBJ2-2 | 17 | TRBV7-2 | CASSLSSGGPGTGELFF | TGTGCCAGCAGCTTATCTAGCGGGGGCCCCGGGACCGGGGAGCTGTTTTTT
NA | NA | TRBJ1-5 | 15 | TRBV5-6 | CASSRGAWTNQPQHF | TGTGCCAGCAGCCGGGGGGCATGGACCAATCAGCCCCAGCATTTT
NA | TRBD2 | TRBJ2-3 | 16 | TRBV19 | CASSPRRSGGADTQYF | TGTGCCAGTAGTCCCCGGAGGAGCGGGGGGGCAGATACGCAGTATTTT
NA | TRBD2 | TRBJ2-1 | 18 | TRBV3-1/TRBV3-2 | CASSQWGGLAGPGGEQFF | TGTGCCAGCAGCCAATGGGGCGGACTAGCGGGGCCTGGGGGTGAGCAGTTCTTC
NA | NA | TRBJ2-7 | 13 | TRBV27 | CASSFMNSYEQYF | TGTGCCAGCAGTTTTATGAACTCCTACGAGCAGTACTTC
NA | NA | TRBJ2-2 | 14 | TRBV5-1 | CASSPGRGNGELFF | TGCGCCAGCAGCCCGGGCAGGGGTAACGGGGAGCTGTTTTTT
NA | NA | TRBJ1-2 | 15 | TRBV6-4 | CASSDSRQANYGYTF | TGTGCCAGCAGTGACTCTAGACAAGCTAACTATGGCTACACCTTC
NA | TRBD1 | TRBJ1-2 | 15 | TRBV6-5 | CASSYPGQGVAGYTF | TGTGCCAGCAGTTACCCGGGACAGGGGGTAGCGGGCTACACCTTC
NA | TRBD2 | TRBJ2-3 | 18 | TRBV7-2 | CASSAVRGRGGDADTQYF | TGTGCCAGCAGCGCCGTGCGGGGGCGGGGGGGCGACGCAGATACGCAGTATTTT
NA | NA | TRBJ2-7 | 17 | TRBV5-1 | CASSLGSAGSSSYEQYF | TGCGCCAGCAGCTTGGGCAGTGCCGGGAGTAGCTCCTACGAGCAGTACTTC